These 9 T cell receptor beta chains came from one sample sequenced in a study of T cells in Graves' hyperthyroidism and ophthalmopathy (dated by TCRdb to about 2019). The method behind the library was multiplex PCR. The sequencing machine was an Illumina HiSeq 2000. Amplification of TCR beta CDR3 regions was carried out from RNA transcripts. For the first round of RT-PCR on the TCR CDR3, the HTBI primer set was used together with the Qiagen OneStep RT-PCR kit. The public reads were reprocessed in TCRdb via fastp at Q25 and MiXCR, keeping in-frame beta chains. Rows merge per CDR3 protein into single entries with the most common DNA and genes. Here the sample has about 570,000 distinct CDR3 sequences; under 60% occur a single time. The ten largest clones take up around 17% of the sample. Material for sequencing was peripheral blood or thyroid tissue (not recorded which). These receptors all come from an adult woman with Graves' disease, either hyperthyroidism or ophthalmopathy (not recorded which).

V usage is TRBV29-1 and J usage is TRBJ2-5, with 12 nucleotides matching TRBD1. The CDR3 is 14 residues long. Germline CDR1 and CDR2: SQVTM and ANQGSEA. Unmatched junction bases numbered 4, after V lost 3 bases and J lost 5 bases. CDR3 DNA: TGCAGCGTTGAGGGGGACAGGGGGCTCGAGACCCAGTACTTC. Translating it yields CSVEGDRGLETQYF.

This clonotype was counted at least ten times. The chain has TRBV19 and TRBJ2-7; 11 nucleotides agree with TRBD1. With V trimmed by 8 bases and J by 4 bases, 7 bases remained unmatched. This CDR3 is built from 14 residues. Germline CDR1 reads LNHDA; CDR2 reads SQIVND (reference sequence). CDR3 loop: CASGTGTGGYEQYF. The CDR3 DNA reads TGTGCCAGTGGAACCGGGACAGGGGGTTACGAGCAGTACTTC.

Ten or more counts support this clonotype. The rearrangement uses TRBV5-1 and TRBJ2-5; 10 bases fit TRBD2. This CDR3 spans 16 amino acids. V was pared by 0 bases and J by 5 bases, with 7 bases of the junction left unmatched. Germline V gene sequence: CDR1 SGHRS, CDR2 YFSETQ. The DNA of the CDR3 is TGCGCCAGCAGCTTGGATCCAGCGGGAGGGCATGAGACCCAGTACTTC. The encoded protein is CASSLDPAGGHETQYF.

The chain couples TRBV10-3 to TRBJ2-5; 8 bases line up with TRBD1. Unmatched junction bases numbered 8, after V lost 9 bases and J lost 5 bases. The CDR3 contains 13 residues. Germline CDR1 and CDR2: ENHRY and SYGVKD. CDR3 region: CAMGQGASETQYF. CDR3 in DNA: TGTGCCATGGGGCAGGGGGCGAGCGAGACCCAGTACTTC.

This clonotype was counted many times. The rearrangement uses TRBV6-1 and TRBJ2-2, with D perhaps matching TRBD1 or TRBD2 (5 bases each). The CDR3 loop spans 13 amino acids. With 6 bases removed from V and 2 bases from J, the gap between germline ends came to 7 bases. Germline-derived CDR1 and CDR2 are MNHNS and SASEGT. The CDR3 sequence: CASRRDNTGELFF. The DNA of the CDR3 is TGTGCCAGCAGGAGGGACAACACCGGGGAGCTGTTTTTT.

The chain links TRBV7-9 to TRBJ2-5, with 8 positions matching TRBD2. The length of the CDR3 is 14 residues. The trim removed 5 bases at V and 2 bases at J, leaving 4 bases unmatched. Germline V lookup: CDR1 SEHNR, CDR2 FQNEAQ (reference sequence). The CDR3 nucleotides are TGTGCCAGCAGCATACCTAGCGGGCAAGAGACCCAGTACTTC. It translates to CASSIPSGQETQYF. Together with reference TRBV7-9 and TRBJ2-5, the CDR3 gives the full variable domain: DTGVSQNPRHKITKRGQNVTFRCDPISEHNRLYWYRQTLGQGPEFLTYFQNEAQLEKSRLLSDRFSAERPKGSFSTLEIQRTEQGDSAMYLCASSIPSGQETQYFGPGTRLLVL.

The chain carries TRBV7-2 and TRBJ2-7, with TRBD2 as a possible D gene (6 bases). The CDR3 contains 15 residues. CDR1 and CDR2 (germline): SGHTA, FQGNSA. The V end was cut by 5 bases, the J end by 0 bases, with 14 bases between. The CDR3 reads CASSQGGAGSYEQYF. DNA of the CDR3: TGTGCCAGCAGCCAAGGCGGGGCGGGCTCCTACGAGCAGTACTTC.

This clonotype was detected many times. J is TRBJ2-5 and V is TRBV5-8; D is possibly TRBD1 (6 bases). Trimming stripped 4 bases from V and 2 bases from J, with 15 bases between. The CDR3 loop spans 15 amino acids. CDR1 is SGHTS and CDR2 is YDEGEE in the germline V gene. The CDR3 DNA reads as TGTGCCAGCAGCCTAACCGGGACACGTCAAGAGACCCAGTACTTC. Protein sequence: CASSLTGTRQETQYF.

This clonotype was observed a handful of times. The DNA of the CDR3 is TGTGCCACCAGTGATTTTGAGGCCGACTATGGCTACACCTTC. Its translation is CATSDFEADYGYTF. This rearrangement joins TRBV24-1 to TRBJ1-2, with unresolved D. The V and J ends lost 1 base and 3 bases respectively, with 8 bases between them. CDR1 and CDR2 (germline): KGHDR, SFDVKD. This CDR3 has 14 amino acids.